Listed here are 9 T cell receptor beta chains from one sample, sequenced in a study of T cell responses to AZD1222 COVID-19 vaccine. The repertoire was sequenced with immunoSEQ multiplex PCR; TCRdb's copy has only in-frame clones and lacks some. The table records roughly 120,000 clones, about 88% of them present only once. Sample: peripheral blood, taken on day 0 of AZD1222 vaccination. The source is an adult in good health.

The CDR3 nucleotides are TGTGCCACCAGCAGGACAAGGGAGACCCAGTACTTC. Translated, it gives CATSRTRETQYF. V and J are TRBV15 and TRBJ2-5; unclear D gene. Per germline, CDR1 LNHNV and CDR2 YYDKDF (reference sequence). The V end lost 3 bases, the J end lost 5 bases, and 7 bases lay between the germline ends. The length of the CDR3 is 12 residues.

The chain combines TRBV7-8 with TRBJ1-2; D unclear. This CDR3 is 14 amino acids long. From germline, CDR1 is SGHVS and CDR2 FQNEAQ. Trimming removed 1 base from V and 0 bases from J, with 6 bases in between. CDR3 in amino acids: CASSLGHANYGYTF. The DNA of the CDR3 is TGTGCCAGCAGCTTAGGACACGCTAACTATGGCTACACCTTC.

The chain has TRBV5-4 and TRBJ1-2; no clear D. V lost 2 bases and J 2 bases, leaving 10 bases between the germline ends. CDR3 length: 14 amino acids. Looked up from germline, CDR1 is SGHNT and CDR2 is YYREEE (reference sequence). The CDR3 nucleotides are TGTGCCAGCAGCTTCTTCAGCAGCAACTATGGCTACACCTTC. Encoded protein: CASSFFSSNYGYTF.

The rearrangement uses TRBV25-1 and TRBJ1-2; a weak D match, TRBD1 (5 bases). The germline V gene encodes CDR1 MGHDK and CDR2 SYGVNS. The CDR3 consists of 14 residues. The germline V and J ends were trimmed by 3 bases and 1 base, with 9 bases remaining between them. CDR3 coding DNA: TGTGCCAGCAGTGATTCAGGGATTAACTATGGCTACACCTTC. This sequence encodes CASSDSGINYGYTF.

The V gene is TRBV9, the J gene TRBJ1-2; 7 bases match TRBD1. Trimming took 6 bases from V and 3 from J; bases not matched to a gene: 8. The CDR3 has 14 amino acids. Germline V gene lookup returns CDR1 SGDLS and CDR2 YYNGEE. CDR3 residues: CASKDGTAYYGYTF. CDR3 nucleotides: TGTGCCAGCAAAGACGGGACAGCCTACTATGGCTACACCTTC.

The rearrangement links TRBV6-5 to TRBJ2-7; 10 bases align to TRBD2. Germline V gene sequence: CDR1 MNHEY, CDR2 SVGAGI. Germline trimming cut 4 bases from V and 4 bases from J; bases unmatched to any gene: 4. The CDR3 has 14 residues. As DNA, the CDR3 is TGTGCCAGCAGTTCCTTAGCGGGGGGTTACGAGCAGTACTTC. Protein sequence: CASSSLAGGYEQYF.

This CDR3 is CASRATGEEAFF. Written as DNA, the CDR3 is TGTGCCAGCAGAGCCACCGGGGAAGAAGCTTTCTTT. The chain carries TRBV6-6 and TRBJ1-1; D gene uncertain. V was clipped by 6 bases and J by 8 bases, with 13 bases between them. Germline V gene sequence: CDR1 MNHNY, CDR2 SVGAGI (reference sequence). The length of the CDR3 is 12 residues.

The V gene is TRBV19, the J gene TRBJ1-2; D uncertain. Germline lookup yields CDR1 LNHDA and CDR2 SQIVND (reference sequence). The V end was cut by 4 bases, the J end by 5 bases, with 32 bases between. The CDR3 extends over 20 amino acids. CDR3 sequence reads: CASSTTRSASPRQTTYGYTF. CDR3 bases: TGTGCCAGTAGTACAACCCGGTCAGCCAGCCCCAGACAAACAACTTATGGCTACACCTTC.

The genes are TRBV5-6 and TRBJ1-3, with no clear D. This CDR3 contains 14 residues. CDR1 and CDR2 from the germline V gene are SGHDT and YYEEEE. V was trimmed by 3 bases and J by 0 bases, leaving 7 bases between them. CDR3 nucleotides: TGTGCCAGCAGCTGGCGCAACTCTGGAAACACCATATATTTT. Its translation: CASSWRNSGNTIYF.